This TCR beta chain was recorded in a study of cytomegalovirus exposure and HLA in healthy donors. The study ran its PCR with 60 Vbeta and 13 Jbeta primers. Here immunoSEQ multiplex PCR was the method, and the copy in TCRdb shows in-frame clones only, minus some. Here the sample spans over 150,000 clones, 75% to 85% being singletons. General study findings and limits: In a later analysis, the majority of CMV-associated beta chains seemingly showed HLA restriction.

A word on this clone: Antigen: not known.

Germline CDR1 is SGHRS and CDR2 is YFSETQ. This CDR3 spans 13 amino acids. Sequenced sample: PBMCs. This chain joins TRBV5-1 and TRBJ2-5; 7 bases match TRBD1. The J call may be incorrect, as the DNA end agrees better with TRBJ2-7. The receptor was isolated from a man aged 45-65 years in good health and CMV-seropositive. Here the CDR3 DNA reads TGCGCCAGCAGCTTGACAGGGGCGGCCGAGCAGTACTTC. Protein product: CASSLTGAAEQYF.